The T cell receptor beta chain described here comes from a study of shared clonotypes between healthy human individuals. Profiled with immunoSEQ multiplex PCR; TCRdb holds only in-frame clones, not every one. The table records roughly 2 million clones, approximately 95% of them present only once. Looked up from germline, CDR1 is MNHEY and CDR2 is SMNVEV (reference sequence). With 4 bases clipped from V and 0 bases from J, the junction kept 9 bases outside the gene matches. The CDR3 is made up of 17 amino acids. The chain links TRBV27 to TRBJ2-3; 8 nucleotides align to TRBD2. Sample: naive CD4+ T cells sorted from blood. Subset reported: CD45RA+ positively selected. The sequence was obtained from a man between 18 and 35 years old in good health. In nucleotides, the CDR3 is TGTGCCAGCAGTTCCCAAACGGGACTAGGGAGCACAGATACGCAGTATTTT. Translated, it gives CASSSQTGLGSTDTQYF.